Listed here is a single TCR beta chain. Its binding antigen is unknown. No qualities accompany the bases; no much larger clone lies one base away. The data are from a study of blood T cell repertoires in COVID-19 (dated by TCRdb to 2020 to 2022). For context, the study as a whole: Samples from collaborators originated in the United States, Italy and Spain and spanned both the acute and convalescent phases of COVID-19. The repertoires were released in a freely available public database meant as a resource for research on the immune response to SARS-CoV-2. A de-identified subject ID, COVID-19 status, age in years and sex were almost always included in the sample metadata. Deeply sampled blood TCRbeta repertoires from subjects exposed to, actively infected with, or recovered from COVID-19 were included in the dataset. Where available, HLA class I and class II types were taken from metadata supplied by the sample provider and were not determined by assay-based typing. Samples were obtained from the ongoing ImmuneRACE study (first 160 participants) and from 1,000 to 1,500 subjects provided by 6 global collaborators. The prospective study material was composed of cDNA or gDNA derived from T cells, B-cell-depleted T cells, or PBMCs. The investigation overall reported the following: How much clinical and demographic metadata was included differed by source and by participant, and the metadata was provided uncurated.

Taken from the germline V gene, the CDR1 and CDR2 loops are MNHEY and SVGEGT. From the cysteine up to the phenylalanine, the CDR3 has a length of 15 residues. Only CDR3 DNA remains: 45 bases, in frame from the first base. V loses 1 base of germline sequence and J loses 6 bases, and the interval between the two ends is 12 bases. The immunoSEQ Assay, a bias-controlled multiplex PCR, was used to amplify TCRbeta CDR3 regions from genomic DNA. The original pipeline was this. Nucleated cell counts per sample were estimated from amplification of reference gene primers within the assay. To quantify the absolute abundance of each unique TCRbeta CDR3 rearrangement, sequence reads were collapsed and filtered. For each sample, productive Simpson clonality was calculated as the square root of Simpson's diversity index over productive rearrangements. Sourced from immuneACCESS, this table was stored by TCRdb with only in-frame sequences that have V and J called. A share of the clones is absent; for the studies checked, an unresolved V gene accounts for under half, and the remainder has no known explanation. Clonal size and the V and J genes are those of that table, whereas D and trimming came from the DNA. This sample is represented by some 74,000 clones; 65% to 90% of them were singletons. The top ten clonotypes cover over 40% of the sample.

Whole blood was collected in K2EDTA tubes by collaborating institutions according to the institutions' own protocols. Collaborator samples were shipped for TCRbeta analysis as frozen whole blood, isolated PBMCs, or DNA extracted from either sample type. The TCR comes from a man older than 75 with acute or convalescent COVID-19. The source material was peripheral blood. The chain is assembled from TRBV6-2 or TRBV6-3 and TRBJ2-2; TRBD2 could be the D gene, as 7 bases match. Here is the DNA: TGTGCCAGCAGTTACTGGGGGGGGCAACCCGGGGAGCTGTTTTTT. Its protein product is CASSYWGGQPGELFF.